The 15 T cell receptor beta chains listed next were all sequenced from one sample in a study of post-analysis software for immune sequencing data. Points from the study as a whole: Comparison of patients with controls showed roughly five TRBV segments more frequent in patients, TRBV5-6, TRBV5-1 and TRBV20-1 among them.

cDNA libraries of TCR beta carried unique molecular identifiers. TCRdb reprocessed the PCR reads via MiXCR and lists one record per CDR3 protein. This sample yields more than 500,000 distinct CDR3 sequences, of which around 31% are seen a single time; 4.5% to 7.5% belongs to the top ten. Which antigens these TCRs recognize remains unknown. The specimen sequenced was blood. The receptors were sampled from a girl under 18 with multiple sclerosis.

The CDR3, as DNA: TGTGCCAGCAGCCAAGGAGGGTACACAGATACGCAGTATTTT. Protein sequence: CASSQGGYTDTQYF. V and J are TRBV3-1 and TRBJ2-3; weak D call: TRBD2 (5 bases). V was clipped by 1 base and J by 2 bases, with 7 bases between them. Germline CDR1 is LGHDT and CDR2 is YNNKEL (reference sequence). The CDR3 has 14 amino acids.

A few counts support this clonotype. The chain joins TRBV2 to TRBJ2-5; 9 bases line up with TRBD2. Per the germline V gene, CDR1 is SNHLY and CDR2 is FYNNEI. The CDR3 extends over 13 amino acids. After removal of 4 bases from V and 7 bases from J, the junction contained 4 bases not matched to a gene. The CDR3: CASSGLAAGTQYF. For the CDR3, the DNA is TGTGCCAGCAGTGGACTAGCGGCAGGGACCCAGTACTTC.

The CDR3 DNA follows: TGCAGTGCTACGATCTACAATGAGCAGTTCTTC. It translates to CSATIYNEQFF. The gene calls are TRBV20-1 and TRBJ2-1; D gene unclear. Trimming pared 4 bases from V and 3 bases from J, leaving 4 bases between. Germline loops: CDR1 DFQATT, CDR2 SNEGSKA (reference sequence). The CDR3 contains 11 residues.

The J gene is TRBJ1-1, the V gene TRBV6-6; D is uncertain. This CDR3 has 17 amino acids. V lost 0 bases, J lost 4 bases, and 18 bases lay in between. The germline gives CDR1 MNHNY, CDR2 SVGAGI (reference sequence). The CDR3 nucleotides read TGTGCCAGCAGTTACTCGAGTCCGGGAGAGGAGGGCACTGAAGCTTTCTTT. Protein: CASSYSSPGEEGTEAFF.

This sequence joins TRBV4-1 and TRBJ2-3; unclear D gene. The germline V gene has CDR1 MGHRA and CDR2 YSYEKL. V lost 1 base and J lost 0, with 8 bases in between. The CDR3 consists of 15 residues. CDR3 DNA sequence: TGCGCCAGCAGCCAAGTCGGTACTAGCACAGATACGCAGTATTTT. Translated: CASSQVGTSTDTQYF.

This rearrangement joins TRBV6-5 to TRBJ2-2; D remains ambiguous. Germline V CDR1 and CDR2: MNHEY, SVGAGI. CDR3 size: 12 residues. Trimming took off 11 bases at V and 5 bases at J, with 12 bases between the two ends. CDR3: CAVSLGTGELFF. Written as DNA, the CDR3 is TGTGCCGTTAGCTTGGGGACCGGGGAGCTGTTTTTT.

The rearrangement links TRBV12-3 or TRBV12-4 to TRBJ1-6, with D hard to call. The ends were cut back, 0 bases at V and 0 bases at J, with 6 bases in the middle. The CDR3 runs 16 residues. CDR3 DNA: TGTGCCAGCAGTTTAGCTCGGGGCTCCTATAATTCACCCCTCCACTTT. Translating gives CASSLARGSYNSPLHF.

The J gene is TRBJ2-5, the V gene TRBV5-5; D is unresolved. Germline-derived CDR1 and CDR2 are SGHKS and YYEKEE (reference sequence). The CDR3 covers 14 residues. Trimming took 1 base from V and 4 from J, leaving 11 bases between them. CDR3: CASSLNGMGETQYF. CDR3 DNA sequence: TGTGCCAGCAGCTTGAATGGGATGGGAGAGACCCAGTACTTC.

This clonotype has a handful of counts. This chain uses TRBV29-1 with TRBJ2-3, with 8 bases fitting TRBD2. CDR1 is SQVTM, CDR2 ANQGSEA, per germline. The CDR3 covers 14 residues. J gave up 5 bases and V 3 bases, and 7 bases lay outside the gene matches. This CDR3 is CSVDGGGKGDTQYF. DNA of the CDR3: TGCAGCGTTGACGGGGGGGGCAAAGGAGATACGCAGTATTTT.

This clonotype was seen only once. J is TRBJ1-1 and V is TRBV20-1; D might be TRBD1 (6 bases). The CDR3 is made up of 17 amino acids. Deletions cut 2 bases from V and 1 base from J, with 20 bases between. Germline loops: CDR1 DFQATT, CDR2 SNEGSKA (reference sequence). DNA for the CDR3: TGCAGTGCTAGACCTCATCTTCCGGGGGCGAGGAACACTGAAGCTTTCTTT. The encoded protein is CSARPHLPGARNTEAFF.

The V call is TRBV7-3, the J call TRBJ1-6; 10 nucleotides align to TRBD1. Per germline, CDR1 SGHTA and CDR2 FQGTGA. V trimming: 0 bases; J trimming: 18 bases; junction bases outside the gene matches: 11. This CDR3 contains 15 residues. Written as DNA, the CDR3 is TGTGCCAGCAGCTTAACCGGGACAGGGGATTCATCCCGCCACTTT. This encodes CASSLTGTGDSSRHF. Full variable domain (remainder filled in from reference TRBV7-3 and TRBJ1-6): GAGVSQTPSNKVTEKGKYVELRCDPISGHTALYWYRQSLGQGPEFLIYFQGTGAADDSGLPNDRFFAVRPEGSVSTLKIQRTERGDSAVYLCASSLTGTGDSSRHFGNGTRLTVT.

V gene TRBV5-4 combines with J gene TRBJ2-5, with 8 bases lining up with TRBD2. The CDR3 runs to 17 residues. CDR1 and CDR2 (germline): SGHNT, YYREEE (reference sequence). Unmatched junction bases numbered 13, after V lost 4 bases and J lost 2 bases. CDR3 region: CASSIVPSGGGQETQYF. The CDR3 DNA follows: TGTGCCAGCAGCATTGTCCCCTCGGGGGGGGGACAAGAGACCCAGTACTTC.

The rearrangement joins TRBV20-1 to TRBJ2-3; no clear D gene. The CDR3 is made up of 14 amino acids. Trimming took 0 bases from V and 3 from J, leaving 10 bases between them. Germline loops: CDR1 DFQATT, CDR2 SNEGSKA (reference sequence). CDR3 coding DNA: TGCAGTGCTAGAGATCCGGGTTGGACAGATACGCAGTATTTT. Its protein product is CSARDPGWTDTQYF.

There are a few counts of this clonotype. The gene calls are TRBV2 and TRBJ2-3; TRBD1 agrees at 8 bases. There are 13 residues in the CDR3. Germline trimming cut 2 bases from V and 5 bases from J; bases unmatched to any gene: 0. The germline V gene encodes CDR1 SNHLY and CDR2 FYNNEI. CDR3 nucleotide sequence: TGTGCCAGCAGTGAAACAGGGGGAGATACGCAGTATTTT. Translated: CASSETGGDTQYF.

This chain joins TRBV6-4 and TRBJ2-7, with D unclear. Germline CDR1 MRHNA, CDR2 SNTAGT. V lost 2 bases and J lost 1, with 15 bases in between. This CDR3 has 16 amino acids. The CDR3 sequence: CASSDGWEPSSYEQYF. Here the CDR3 DNA reads TGTGCCAGCAGTGACGGATGGGAACCCTCGTCCTACGAGCAGTACTTC.